The 5 T cell receptor beta chains listed next were all sequenced from one sample in a study of shared clonotypes between healthy human individuals. Profiling relied on immunoSEQ multiplex PCR, and the TCRdb table lists in-frame clones only, not all of them. The table records 500,000 to 650,000 clones, around three quarters of them present only once. The sequenced sample was PBMCs. Source of these receptors: a woman between 40 and 50 years old in good health. Some clones in this sample may be carry-over from other donors' samples.

The chain combines TRBV7-3 with TRBJ2-2; 11 nucleotides align to TRBD1. The V gene end was trimmed by 4 bases and the J gene end by 7 bases; junction bases not matched to a gene: 8. Germline assignment: CDR1 SGHTA and CDR2 FQGTGA. The CDR3 is 16 amino acids. CDR3 coding DNA: TGTGCCAGCAGCTCCAACGGACAGGGGGCTGGCGGGGAGCTGTTTTTT. It yields the protein CASSSNGQGAGGELFF.

This clone appeared a single time. The V call is TRBV5-4, the J call TRBJ2-3, with a tentative D call TRBD1 (6 bases). Trimming cost V 4 bases and J 2 bases, with 26 bases left between them. CDR1 and CDR2 (germline): SGHNT, YYREEE (reference sequence). This CDR3 spans 19 amino acids. The CDR3 DNA reads as TGTGCCAGCAGCCCTAGCCCCTCAACAGGGATCTATCTCACAGATACGCAGTATTTT. It translates to CASSPSPSTGIYLTDTQYF.

This chain links TRBV15 with TRBJ2-7, with D perhaps TRBD2 (7 bases). Germline CDR1 is LNHNV and CDR2 is YYDKDF (reference sequence). The V and J ends lost 3 bases and 2 bases respectively, with 11 bases between them. This CDR3 region has 14 residues. As DNA, the CDR3 is TGTGCCACCAGCAGGGGGGGGGACACCTACGAGCAGTACTTC. Translation: CATSRGGDTYEQYF.

This clone turned up a few times. The rearrangement joins TRBV28 to TRBJ1-1, with unresolved D. The CDR3 totals 18 residues. Germline V lookup: CDR1 MDHEN, CDR2 SYDVKM. V dropped 2 bases and J dropped 1 base, with 20 bases sitting between them. The CDR3 spells CASSLPPYQSGRNTEAFF. CDR3 DNA sequence: TGTGCCAGCAGTTTACCTCCCTACCAATCCGGACGGAACACTGAAGCTTTCTTT.

This chain connects TRBV27 to TRBJ1-6; possible D gene TRBD1, 5 bases. V shed 7 bases and J shed 7 bases, with 14 bases lying between them. Per germline, CDR1 MNHEY and CDR2 SMNVEV (reference sequence). This CDR3 comprises 14 residues. CDR3 DNA: TGTGCCAGCACCAGGGCGAGGGGCAATTCACCCCTCCACTTT. Its translation: CASTRARGNSPLHF.